The 27 T cell receptor beta chains presented below share a single source sample, sequenced in a study of T cell changes during pregnancy in multiple sclerosis. Generated by immunoSEQ multiplex PCR, the TCRdb table keeps only in-frame clones and is missing some. The sample lists approximately 60,000 clones, around 92% occurring once. Here the sequenced sample was peripheral blood, taken in the second trimester of pregnancy. The receptors were sampled from a female donor in good health, enrolled as a control in a pregnancy study.

This clone is judged medium-sized. The chain employs TRBV19 and TRBJ2-1; 10 positions agree with TRBD2. The CDR3 is made up of 15 amino acids. Looked up from germline, CDR1 is LNHDA and CDR2 is SQIVND (reference sequence). J lost 4 bases, V lost 4 bases, and 4 bases had no gene match. This CDR3 reads CASSKTSGSYNEQFF. CDR3 sequence (DNA): TGTGCCAGTAGTAAGACTAGCGGGTCGTACAATGAGCAGTTCTTC. Using reference TRBV19 and TRBJ2-1 for the parts outside the CDR3, the full variable domain is DGGITQSPKYLFRKEGQNVTLSCEQNLNHDAMYWYRQDPGQGLRLIYYSQIVNDFQKGDIAEGYSVSREKKESFPLTVTSAQKNPTAFYLCASSKTSGSYNEQFFGPGTRLTVL.

V gene TRBV9 combines with J gene TRBJ2-7, with D possibly matching TRBD1 (5 bases). The V gene lost 4 bases and the J gene lost 4 bases, with 15 bases spanning the gap. Per germline, CDR1 SGDLS and CDR2 YYNGEE. The CDR3 covers 14 residues. CDR3 loop: CASSQGAVEYEQYF. The CDR3 bases are TGTGCCAGCAGCCAAGGGGCGGTAGAGTACGAGCAGTACTTC.

This chain connects TRBV28 to TRBJ1-4; D perhaps matches TRBD1 (5 bases). V lost 6 bases, J lost 7 bases, and 9 bases lay in between. The CDR3 has 12 residues. Germline-derived CDR1 and CDR2 are MDHEN and SYDVKM. CDR3 sequence reads: CASRAGFEKLFF. Here the CDR3 DNA reads TGTGCCAGCAGGGCAGGGTTTGAAAAACTGTTTTTT.

The rearrangement joins TRBV9 to TRBJ2-1; 7 nucleotides align to TRBD1. Germline V gene lookup returns CDR1 SGDLS and CDR2 YYNGEE. This CDR3 is 14 amino acids long. V was pared by 0 bases and J by 4 bases, with 1 base of the junction left unmatched. Here the CDR3 DNA reads TGTGCCAGCAGCGTAGGACAGGGTTACAATGAGCAGTTCTTC. Protein: CASSVGQGYNEQFF.

The chain joins TRBV15 to TRBJ2-1; perhaps TRBD1 as D (6 bases). The CDR3 sequence is 14 residues long. Per the germline V gene, CDR1 is LNHNV and CDR2 is YYDKDF (reference sequence). The V end was cut by 5 bases, the J end by 6 bases, with 14 bases between. CDR3 residues: CATSLPVQGNEQFF. The CDR3 DNA follows: TGTGCCACCAGCCTACCCGTACAGGGCAATGAGCAGTTCTTC.

The rearrangement uses TRBV29-1 and TRBJ2-3, with 10 nucleotides matching TRBD2. Trimming cost V 5 bases and J 1 base; bases outside gene matches: 15. This CDR3 is built from 18 residues. Germline CDR1 SQVTM, CDR2 ANQGSEA. The CDR3 is CSVSGVAGGFRGTDTQYF. CDR3 nucleotide sequence: TGCAGCGTTAGCGGGGTAGCGGGAGGATTTCGTGGCACAGATACGCAGTATTTT.

The J gene is TRBJ2-7, the V gene TRBV5-4; tentatively, D is TRBD1 (5 bases). This CDR3 is 15 amino acids long. Germline V gene sequence: CDR1 SGHNT, CDR2 YYREEE (reference sequence). Deletions cut 4 bases from V and 5 bases from J, with 19 bases between. The CDR3 spells CASSQPQGLKNEQYF. The CDR3 DNA sequence: TGTGCCAGCAGCCAGCCTCAGGGTTTAAAGAACGAGCAGTACTTC.

The chain employs TRBV19 and TRBJ1-2, with 9 positions matching TRBD1. The CDR3 length is 14 residues. Trimming cost V 5 bases and J 4 bases; bases outside gene matches: 5. The germline CDR1 and CDR2 sequences are LNHDA and SQIVND (reference sequence). The CDR3 reads CASSPGQGVYGYTF. The DNA of the CDR3 is TGTGCCAGTAGTCCGGGACAGGGTGTCTATGGCTACACCTTC.

The chain joins TRBV5-5 to TRBJ1-1; 8 nucleotides line up with TRBD1. Trimming took 4 bases from V and 1 from J; bases not matched to a gene: 6. The CDR3 contains 15 residues. Germline CDR1 SGHKS, CDR2 YYEKEE (reference sequence). DNA for the CDR3: TGTGCCAGCAGCCTCGGGACAGGCCAGAACACTGAAGCTTTCTTT. This encodes CASSLGTGQNTEAFF.

V is TRBV14 and J is TRBJ2-6, with TRBD1 identical over 12 bases. J lost 3 bases, V lost 4 bases, and 7 bases had no gene match. The CDR3 has 18 residues. Germline values: CDR1 SGHDN, CDR2 FVKESK. This CDR3 reads CASSRLGTGGDGANVLTF. As DNA, the CDR3 is TGTGCCAGCAGCCGTTTGGGGACAGGGGGCGATGGGGCCAACGTCCTGACTTTC.

The chain recombines TRBV7-9 with TRBJ2-3, with D perhaps matching TRBD1 (6 bases). The CDR3 covers 14 residues. Trimming stripped 4 bases from V and 2 bases from J, with 10 bases between. Germline CDR1 and CDR2: SEHNR and FQNEAQ (reference sequence). CDR3 residues: CASSSTGDTDTQYF. The CDR3 coding sequence is TGTGCCAGCAGCTCGACAGGAGACACAGATACGCAGTATTTT. Together with reference TRBV7-9 and TRBJ2-3, the CDR3 gives the full variable domain: DTGVSQNPRHKITKRGQNVTFRCDPISEHNRLYWYRQTLGQGPEFLTYFQNEAQLEKSRLLSDRFSAERPKGSFSTLEIQRTEQGDSAMYLCASSSTGDTDTQYFGPGTRLTVL.

This chain joins TRBV23-1 and TRBJ2-1; TRBD2 matches at 9 bases. TRBV23-1 is reported as an ORF; its role is uncertain. This CDR3 is 16 amino acids long. The V segment lost 5 bases and the J segment 6 bases; nucleotides outside the gene matches: 11. In DNA, the CDR3 is TGCGCCAGCAGTTCACGAGGGGGACTAGCATCCAATGAGCAGTTCTTC. Residues: CASSSRGGLASNEQFF.

V and J are TRBV2 and TRBJ2-3; possible D gene TRBD2, 7 bases. Germline assignment: CDR1 SNHLY and CDR2 FYNNEI. Trimming cost V 2 bases and J 5 bases, with 23 bases left between them. The CDR3 length is 18 residues. As DNA, the CDR3 is TGTGCCAGCAGTGAAAAGGAGGGGGGAGGGCCCGGTGGAGATACGCAGTATTTT. Its translation is CASSEKEGGGPGGDTQYF.

The DNA of the CDR3 is TGTGCCAGCAGCTGGCGGACAGGGGGCGCCTACGAGCAGTACTTC. This encodes CASSWRTGGAYEQYF. The chain links TRBV11-1 to TRBJ2-7, with 11 nucleotides matching TRBD1. CDR1 SGHAT and CDR2 FQDESV come from the germline V gene (reference sequence). The length of the CDR3 is 15 residues. J was trimmed by 2 bases and V by 4 bases; bases with no gene match: 4.

The V call is TRBV7-8, the J call TRBJ2-7; 11 bases agree with TRBD2. The CDR3 spans 14 residues. The junction had 4 bases not matched to a gene; V was cut back by 5 bases and J by 4 bases. Germline CDR1 reads SGHVS; CDR2 reads FQNEAQ. The CDR3 region has the DNA TGTGCCAGCAGCCCTCTAGCGGGGGGATACGAGCAGTACTTC. It translates to CASSPLAGGYEQYF.

CDR3 sequence reads: CAIRDRSSYNEQFF. The CDR3 nucleotides read TGTGCCATCAGGGACAGGAGCTCCTACAATGAGCAGTTCTTC. V is TRBV6-1 and J is TRBJ2-1, with 8 positions matching TRBD1. The CDR3 runs to 14 residues. Germline V lookup: CDR1 MNHNS, CDR2 SASEGT. Trimming removed 10 bases from V and 0 bases from J; junction bases left unmatched: 5.

The J gene is TRBJ2-5, the V gene TRBV28; D call uncertain. The CDR3 loop spans 13 amino acids. V was pared by 3 bases and J by 5 bases, with 10 bases between. Per the germline V gene, CDR1 is MDHEN and CDR2 is SYDVKM. This CDR3 reads CASSFLGSETQYF. As DNA, the CDR3 is TGTGCCAGCAGTTTTTTGGGCTCGGAGACCCAGTACTTC.

The rearrangement uses TRBV28 and TRBJ1-1, with a possible D match to TRBD1 (6 bases). Trimming took off 3 bases at V and 4 bases at J, with 12 bases between the two ends. CDR1 and CDR2 from the germline V gene are MDHEN and SYDVKM. This CDR3 is built from 14 residues. The CDR3 is CASSFAGAGTEAFF. CDR3 DNA sequence: TGTGCCAGCAGTTTCGCGGGGGCCGGCACTGAAGCTTTCTTT.

This chain joins TRBV5-4 and TRBJ2-3; 7 bases agree with TRBD1. CDR3 length equals 15 residues. Germline trimming cut 2 bases from V and 3 bases from J; bases unmatched to any gene: 6. The V gene's germline CDR1 is SGHNT and CDR2 YYREEE (reference sequence). CDR3 DNA: TGTGCCAGCAGCTTCAAAACAGGGGCGACAGATACGCAGTATTTT. Amino acids: CASSFKTGATDTQYF.

V gene TRBV4-2 combines with J gene TRBJ2-1; TRBD2 matches at 10 bases. The CDR3 consists of 15 residues. Germline V gene lookup returns CDR1 LGHNA and CDR2 YNFKEQ. V trimming: 3 bases; J trimming: 7 bases; junction bases outside the gene matches: 6. The CDR3 sequence: CASSHAGTSVNEQFF. The CDR3 DNA is TGTGCCAGCAGCCATGCCGGGACTAGCGTGAATGAGCAGTTCTTC.

This clone has just a few counts. The chain recombines TRBV27 with TRBJ1-2, with a tentative D call TRBD1 (5 bases). This CDR3 region has 13 residues. Deletions cut 5 bases from V and 4 bases from J, with 11 bases between. Per the germline V gene, CDR1 is MNHEY and CDR2 is SMNVEV (reference sequence). The CDR3 sequence is CASSPGLSYGYTF. The CDR3 DNA sequence: TGTGCCAGCAGTCCGGGACTTAGCTATGGCTACACCTTC.

The chain uses TRBV30 and TRBJ2-2; D unresolved. This CDR3 is built from 14 residues. V shed 3 bases and J shed 0 bases, with 8 bases lying between them. Germline loops: CDR1 GTSNPN, CDR2 SVGIG (reference sequence). DNA of the CDR3: TGTGCCTGGAGAACCGACACGAACACCGGGGAGCTGTTTTTT. Its translation is CAWRTDTNTGELFF.

The chain couples TRBV2 to TRBJ1-2; D might be TRBD1 (5 bases). CDR1 is SNHLY, CDR2 FYNNEI, per germline. CDR3 size: 14 residues. Between the trimmed V and J ends, which lost 3 bases and 4 bases, there was a span of 12 bases. The CDR3 DNA reads as TGTGCCAGCAGTGAGGATGCAGGGCGCTATGGCTACACCTTC. Its translation is CASSEDAGRYGYTF.

This clone was detected a few times. The chain recombines TRBV19 with TRBJ2-1; possibly TRBD1 for D (6 bases). This CDR3 has 12 amino acids. V lost 6 bases and J lost 6, with 9 bases in between. The V gene's germline CDR1 is LNHDA and CDR2 SQIVND (reference sequence). The CDR3 loop reads CASRAGVNEQFF. The CDR3 coding sequence is TGTGCCAGTAGGGCAGGGGTCAATGAGCAGTTCTTC.

The chain is built from TRBV29-1 and TRBJ2-7, with D perhaps TRBD1 (6 bases). Between the trimmed V and J ends, which lost 4 bases and 7 bases, there was a span of 14 bases. This CDR3 contains 12 residues. Looked up from germline, CDR1 is SQVTM and CDR2 is ANQGSEA. CDR3 in DNA: TGCAGCGTTGTGCAGGGGCCTTGGGAGCAGTACTTC. It encodes CSVVQGPWEQYF.

The chain links TRBV7-9 to TRBJ1-2; D gene ambiguous. The CDR3 length is 14 residues. Germline V gives CDR1 SEHNR, CDR2 FQNEAQ (reference sequence). V was trimmed by 5 bases and J by 4 bases, leaving 14 bases between them. CDR3 sequence (DNA): TGTGCCAGCAGCCCTTCGACACCGATCTATGGCTACACCTTC. It is translated as CASSPSTPIYGYTF.

With regard to this clone: This specimen includes other DNA sequences encoding the same CDR3. This rearrangement joins TRBV7-9 to TRBJ2-5; 9 bases agree with TRBD1. CDR3 length: 14 residues. Germline-derived CDR1 and CDR2 are SEHNR and FQNEAQ (reference sequence). Unmatched junction bases numbered 6, after V lost 5 bases and J lost 5 bases. The CDR3 protein is CASSNTGGGETQYF. The CDR3 DNA sequence: TGTGCCAGCAGCAATACAGGGGGCGGGGAGACCCAGTACTTC.